The subject of this entry is one T cell receptor (beta chain). These data belong to a study of T cell changes during pregnancy in multiple sclerosis. Looked up from germline, CDR1 is SGHNT and CDR2 is YYREEE (reference sequence). V was pared by 0 bases and J by 8 bases, with 6 bases between. This CDR3 spans 12 amino acids. Clones were sequenced by immunoSEQ multiplex PCR, and TCRdb holds only the in-frame ones, with some missing. In the table there are 30,000 to 40,000 clones, around 90% of which are singletons. V is TRBV5-4 and J is TRBJ2-1; the D is unclear. The specimen comprised CD8+ T cells from peripheral blood mononuclear cells, sampled in the third trimester of pregnancy. The origin of this receptor is a female donor with multiple sclerosis, enrolled in a pregnancy study. The chain's CDR3 is CASSLAVDEQFF. The CDR3 DNA sequence: TGTGCCAGCAGCTTGGCGGTAGATGAGCAGTTCTTC.